A single sample gave rise to the 29 T cell receptor beta chains below, sequenced in a study of blood T cell repertoires in COVID-19. Assay: immunoSEQ multiplex PCR; the TCRdb copy retains only in-frame clones and omits some. The table shows 200,000 to 300,000 clones, with about four fifths occurring only once. The sequenced sample consisted of peripheral blood. The receptors come from a woman aged 18-29 years with acute or convalescent COVID-19.

The J gene is TRBJ2-1, the V gene TRBV6-6, with 8 bases lining up with TRBD2. V was clipped by 6 bases and J by 7 bases; unmatched bases: 5. Germline V gene sequence: CDR1 MNHNY, CDR2 SVGAGI (reference sequence). CDR3 length: 13 amino acids. The chain's CDR3 is CASRAGVGNEQFF. The CDR3 nucleotides are TGTGCCAGCAGAGCGGGAGTGGGAAATGAGCAGTTCTTC.

This chain joins TRBV4-3 and TRBJ2-3, with a weak D call TRBD1 (7 bases). The CDR3 consists of 15 residues. The germline V and J ends were trimmed by 4 bases and 2 bases, with 13 bases remaining between them. Germline values: CDR1 LGHNA, CDR2 YSLEER. CDR3 amino acids: CASSRGTDHTDTQYF. The CDR3 nucleotides are TGCGCCAGCAGCCGCGGGACAGACCACACAGATACGCAGTATTTT.

This chain links TRBV27 with TRBJ2-7, with D possibly TRBD1 on 5 matching bases. Trimming removed 3 bases at V and 2 bases at J, with 11 bases between. Germline V gene lookup returns CDR1 MNHEY and CDR2 SMNVEV (reference sequence). This CDR3 contains 14 residues. The CDR3 nucleotides are TGTGCCAGCAGTTTTGGGGCAGGAACCTACGAGCAGTACTTC. It encodes CASSFGAGTYEQYF.

The rearrangement uses TRBV27 and TRBJ1-2; a possible D gene is TRBD1 (5 bases). The CDR3 has 15 residues. The germline gives CDR1 MNHEY, CDR2 SMNVEV (reference sequence). Trimming pared 5 bases from V and 3 bases from J, leaving 16 bases between. The CDR3 region is CASSPDRGGDYGYTF. For the CDR3, the DNA is TGTGCCAGCAGTCCCGATCGGGGGGGTGACTATGGCTACACCTTC.

V usage is TRBV4-1 and J usage is TRBJ2-4, with 9 bases aligning to TRBD1. J gave up 1 base and V 3 bases, and 10 bases lay outside the gene matches. Germline loops: CDR1 MGHRA, CDR2 YSYEKL. CDR3 size: 18 residues. The CDR3 DNA is TGCGCCAGCAGCCACCGGGACAGGGATCCTTTTGCCAAAAACATTCAGTACTTC. This codes for CASSHRDRDPFAKNIQYF.

The chain joins TRBV18 to TRBJ2-1, with a weak D call TRBD1 (6 bases). Trimming removed 2 bases from V and 8 bases from J, with 16 bases in between. The CDR3 is 15 amino acids. Germline V gene data show CDR1 as KGHSH and CDR2 as LQKENI. For the CDR3, the DNA is TGTGCCAGCTCACCAATGGGGGCTGGGACGGATGAGCAGTTCTTC. Residues: CASSPMGAGTDEQFF.

The chain couples TRBV7-9 to TRBJ2-7, with D unresolved. Per germline, CDR1 SEHNR and CDR2 FQNEAQ (reference sequence). This CDR3 region has 15 residues. The V and J ends lost 3 bases and 3 bases respectively, with 15 bases between them. CDR3 sequence reads: CASSFSRVYDYEQYF. CDR3 coding DNA: TGTGCCAGCAGCTTTTCTAGAGTGTATGACTACGAGCAGTACTTC.

The rearrangement links TRBV14 to TRBJ2-1, with D possibly TRBD1 on 5 matching bases. V lost 0 bases and J 4 bases, leaving 16 bases between the germline ends. This CDR3 region has 17 residues. CDR1 SGHDN and CDR2 FVKESK come from the germline V gene. In nucleotides, the CDR3 is TGTGCCAGCAGCCAAGACAGAGGCAGGGTGAGATACAATGAGCAGTTCTTC. This translates into CASSQDRGRVRYNEQFF.

In this sample, this clone turned up a few times. The chain is built from TRBV18 and TRBJ1-1, with D tentatively TRBD1 (6 bases). V lost 0 bases and J 1 base, leaving 9 bases between the germline ends. The CDR3 has 15 amino acids. CDR1 is KGHSH and CDR2 is LQKENI in the germline V gene. The CDR3 spells CASSPPKTGNTEAFF. The CDR3 DNA reads as TGTGCCAGCTCACCACCGAAGACAGGGAACACTGAAGCTTTCTTT.

The sample holds a few counts of this clone. The rearrangement joins TRBV5-5 to TRBJ1-5; 10 bases align to TRBD1. V lost 1 base and J lost 1; bases outside the gene matches: 5. The CDR3 is 17 residues long. Germline V gives CDR1 SGHKS, CDR2 YYEKEE (reference sequence). CDR3: CASSLTGTGVSNQPQHF. In DNA, the CDR3 is TGTGCCAGCAGCTTGACCGGGACAGGGGTAAGCAATCAGCCCCAGCATTTT.

The genes are TRBV30 and TRBJ2-2, with 10 nucleotides matching TRBD2. With 6 bases clipped from V and 2 bases from J, the junction kept 9 bases outside the gene matches. The CDR3 runs 16 residues. Germline lookup yields CDR1 GTSNPN and CDR2 SVGIG (reference sequence). CDR3 in DNA: TGTGCCTGTAGGACAGGGACTAGCGTCAACACCGGGGAGCTGTTTTTT. This codes for CACRTGTSVNTGELFF.

This clone was seen a handful of times. The chain uses TRBV18 and TRBJ1-5; D is uncertain. Germline CDR1 reads KGHSH; CDR2 reads LQKENI. CDR3 length: 15 amino acids. The V end lost 2 bases, the J end lost 7 bases, and 15 bases lay between the germline ends. For the CDR3, the DNA is TGTGCCAGCTCACCATCGGCAGGAGGTTGGCAGCCCCAGCATTTT. Amino acid sequence: CASSPSAGGWQPQHF.

The rearrangement joins TRBV6-5 to TRBJ1-2; 10 nucleotides line up with TRBD1. The germline V gene encodes CDR1 MNHEY and CDR2 SVGAGI. The J segment lost 4 bases and the V segment lost 6 bases, leaving 8 bases of the junction unmatched. This CDR3 is 15 amino acids long. CDR3 DNA: TGTGCCAGCAGACCGGGACAGGGGTCCTCCTATGGCTACACCTTC. Residues: CASRPGQGSSYGYTF.

This chain uses TRBV5-1 with TRBJ2-3, with 11 positions matching TRBD1. Germline loops: CDR1 SGHRS, CDR2 YFSETQ. V trimming: 0 bases; J trimming: 6 bases; junction bases outside the gene matches: 6. The CDR3 extends over 16 amino acids. The CDR3 here is CASSLGGTGGRDTQYF. For the CDR3, the DNA is TGCGCCAGCAGCTTGGGCGGGACAGGGGGGCGCGATACGCAGTATTTT.

The chain uses TRBV10-3 and TRBJ2-1, with 7 bases that match TRBD1. The germline V gene encodes CDR1 ENHRY and CDR2 SYGVKD. V lost 5 bases, J lost 11 bases, and 12 bases stayed unmatched. CDR3 length: 14 residues. The CDR3 region is CAISQTDREGQQFF. In DNA, the CDR3 is TGTGCCATCAGTCAAACAGACAGGGAAGGTCAGCAGTTCTTC.

This clone occurred once. The V call is TRBV11-2, the J call TRBJ2-7; TRBD2 is a possible D gene (6 bases). V gave up 0 bases and J gave up 3 bases, with 15 bases separating them. CDR1 and CDR2 from the germline V gene are SGHAT and FQNNGV. The CDR3 totals 16 residues. CDR3 DNA sequence: TGTGCCAGCAGCTTAGATGGTACGGCGGGGAGCTACGAGCAGTACTTC. This gives the protein CASSLDGTAGSYEQYF.

V gene TRBV5-1 combines with J gene TRBJ2-7, with TRBD2 identical over 9 bases. The V gene end was trimmed by 1 base and the J gene end by 4 bases; junction bases not matched to a gene: 9. Germline CDR1 reads SGHRS; CDR2 reads YFSETQ. The CDR3 has 16 residues. The CDR3 region is CASSLMGGRASYEQYF. The DNA of the CDR3 is TGCGCCAGCAGCTTGATGGGCGGGAGGGCCTCATACGAGCAGTACTTC.

The V call is TRBV7-9, the J call TRBJ2-3; TRBD1 aligns across 9 bases. Germline V gene sequence: CDR1 SEHNR, CDR2 FQNEAQ (reference sequence). The V gene end was trimmed by 5 bases and the J gene end by 2 bases; junction bases not matched to a gene: 17. There are 19 residues in the CDR3. The CDR3 DNA reads TGTGCCAGCAGCAGAGGGTATACCGGGACAGGGAAGAACACAGATACGCAGTATTTT. Protein: CASSRGYTGTGKNTDTQYF.

The chain couples TRBV21-1 to TRBJ2-5; no check of the table's D call, TRBD2, against the DNA was made. TRBV21-1 is given as a pseudogene. This CDR3 spans 15 amino acids. The chain's CDR3 is CASSKGTRVAKTQYF. Written as DNA, the CDR3 is TGTGCCAGCAGCAAAGGGACTAGAGTGGCGAAGACCCAGTACTTC.

The chain combines TRBV14 with TRBJ2-1, with 8 bases fitting TRBD2. The CDR3 totals 16 residues. CDR1 SGHDN and CDR2 FVKESK come from the germline V gene. V trimming: 0 bases; J trimming: 5 bases; junction bases outside the gene matches: 6. The DNA for the CDR3 is TGTGCCAGCAGCCAAGAAATCGGGGGGGAGCACAATGAGCAGTTCTTC. It encodes CASSQEIGGEHNEQFF.

The chain carries TRBV28 and TRBJ1-2; 8 positions agree with TRBD1. Germline values: CDR1 MDHEN, CDR2 SYDVKM. This CDR3 has 14 residues. The V segment lost 6 bases and the J segment 4 bases; nucleotides outside the gene matches: 7. The CDR3 nucleotides are TGTGCCAGCAGGGACAGGGCGTTGGCCTATGGCTACACCTTC. It yields the protein CASRDRALAYGYTF.

The sample holds a few counts of this clone. The V gene is TRBV6-5, the J gene TRBJ2-7, with D possibly matching TRBD2 (5 bases). The V end lost 0 bases, the J end lost 7 bases, and 10 bases lay between the germline ends. Germline V lookup: CDR1 MNHEY, CDR2 SVGAGI. CDR3 length: 13 residues. The CDR3 sequence: CASSYSDWEEQYF. The DNA for the CDR3 is TGTGCCAGCAGTTACTCGGATTGGGAGGAGCAGTACTTC.

The chain employs TRBV3-1 (or the pseudogene TRBV3-2) and TRBJ2-5; TRBD2 agrees at 10 bases. The germline gives CDR1 LGHDT, CDR2 YNNKEL (reference sequence). V shed 0 bases and J 2 bases; nucleotides not matched to a gene: 12. The CDR3 extends over 19 amino acids. This CDR3 reads CASSQDLTSGWGVQETQYF. The CDR3 region has the DNA TGTGCCAGCAGCCAAGATTTGACTAGCGGGTGGGGGGTGCAAGAGACCCAGTACTTC.

This clone came up a few times. The DNA of the CDR3 is TGTGCCAGCAGTTTTACCGGGACAGGGGGTCTTGGCTACACCTTC. It specifies CASSFTGTGGLGYTF. J is TRBJ1-2 and V is TRBV28, with TRBD1 matching 11 bases. The junction had 7 bases not matched to a gene; V was cut back by 3 bases and J by 7 bases. This CDR3 has 15 residues. The germline V gene encodes CDR1 MDHEN and CDR2 SYDVKM.

This rearrangement joins TRBV3-1 (or the pseudogene TRBV3-2) to TRBJ2-7; D unclear. The CDR3 runs 14 residues. Deletions cut 1 base from V and 2 bases from J, with 9 bases between. Germline CDR1 is LGHDT and CDR2 is YNNKEL (reference sequence). For the CDR3, the DNA is TGTGCCAGCAGCCAAGGAAACAGTCCCTACGAGCAGTACTTC. Encoded protein: CASSQGNSPYEQYF.

V is TRBV12-3 or TRBV12-4 and J is TRBJ1-1, with D uncertain. V was shortened by 5 bases and J by 0 bases, with 7 bases between the two germline ends. The CDR3 has 13 amino acids. The CDR3, as DNA: TGTGCCAGCAGTGGAACAGTGAACACTGAAGCTTTCTTT. Encoded protein: CASSGTVNTEAFF.

The chain is built from TRBV27 and TRBJ1-2, with 12 bases matching TRBD1. The CDR3 consists of 15 residues. Germline V gives CDR1 MNHEY, CDR2 SMNVEV (reference sequence). J gave up 4 bases and V 5 bases, and 5 bases lay outside the gene matches. The CDR3 nucleotides are TGTGCCAGCAGTAAACCGGGACAGGGGGCCTATGGCTACACCTTC. It encodes CASSKPGQGAYGYTF.

The sample holds a few counts of this clone. J is TRBJ1-1 and V is TRBV6-2 or TRBV6-3, with TRBD1 identical over 8 bases. This CDR3 has 15 residues. The V gene end was trimmed by 4 bases and the J gene end by 0 bases; junction bases not matched to a gene: 4. Germline CDR1 is MNHEY and CDR2 is SVGEGT. The CDR3 region has the DNA TGTGCCAGCAGTTCCCTACAGGGGGTGAACACTGAAGCTTTCTTT. As protein: CASSSLQGVNTEAFF.

This chain links TRBV11-3 with TRBJ2-1, with a weak D call TRBD1 (6 bases). Germline CDR1 SGHNT, CDR2 YENEEA. There are 17 residues in the CDR3. Trimming cost V 1 base and J 9 bases, with 22 bases left between them. CDR3 in amino acids: CASSLGFAGAGLGEQFF. DNA for the CDR3: TGTGCCAGCAGCTTAGGGTTTGCAGGGGCCGGTCTCGGTGAGCAGTTCTTC.